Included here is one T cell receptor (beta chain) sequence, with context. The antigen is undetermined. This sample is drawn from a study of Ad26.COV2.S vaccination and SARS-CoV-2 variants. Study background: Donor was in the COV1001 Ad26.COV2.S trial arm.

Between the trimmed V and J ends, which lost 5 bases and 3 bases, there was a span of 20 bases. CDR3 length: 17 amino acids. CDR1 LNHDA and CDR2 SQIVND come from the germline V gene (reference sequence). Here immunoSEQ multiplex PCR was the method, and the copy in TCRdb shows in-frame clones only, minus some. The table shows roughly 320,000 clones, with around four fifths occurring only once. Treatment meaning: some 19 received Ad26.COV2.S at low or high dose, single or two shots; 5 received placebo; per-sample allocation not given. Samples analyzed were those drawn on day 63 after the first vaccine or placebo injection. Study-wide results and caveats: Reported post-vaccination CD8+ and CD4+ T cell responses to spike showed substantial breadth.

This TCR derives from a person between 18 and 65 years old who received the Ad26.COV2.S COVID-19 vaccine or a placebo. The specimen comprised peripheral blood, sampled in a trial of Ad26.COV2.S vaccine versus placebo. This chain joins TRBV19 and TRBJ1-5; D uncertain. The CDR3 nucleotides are TGTGCCAGTAGTCTGGGGTCCGGGCAACCGCTCAATCAGCCCCAGCATTTT. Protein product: CASSLGSGQPLNQPQHF.